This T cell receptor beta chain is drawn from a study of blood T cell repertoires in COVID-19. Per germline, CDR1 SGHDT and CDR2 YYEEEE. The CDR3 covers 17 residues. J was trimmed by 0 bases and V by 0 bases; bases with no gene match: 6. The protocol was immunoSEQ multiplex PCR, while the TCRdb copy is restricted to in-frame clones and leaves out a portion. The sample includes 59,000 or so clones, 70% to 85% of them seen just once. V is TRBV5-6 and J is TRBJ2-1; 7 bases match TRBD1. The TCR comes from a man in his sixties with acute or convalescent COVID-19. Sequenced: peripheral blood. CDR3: CASSLDIAGGSYNEQFF. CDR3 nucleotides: TGTGCCAGCAGCTTGGATATCGCAGGGGGCTCCTACAATGAGCAGTTCTTC.